The clone carrying this T cell receptor (beta chain) was counted between two and nine times. The target antigen is unknown. The data derive from a study of T-cell memory formation after mild COVID-19. Study findings and constraints: The main location of contracting CD4+ clones was CM and EM, and that of contracting CD8+ clones was EMRA. CD4/CD8 balance held among clones contracting day 15 to 85, and later expanders leaned CD4+. Researchers found some responding clones in pre-infection memory, a sign that cross-reactive memory joined.

TCRdb processed the 5' RACE reads anew with MiXCR; each CDR3 protein has one entry. The sample has 280,000 or so distinct CDR3 sequences; roughly 8.2% are singletons. The V gene's germline CDR1 is SGHNT and CDR2 YYREEE (reference sequence). V lost 4 bases and J lost 6; bases outside the gene matches: 8. This CDR3 spans 16 amino acids. Source material: PBMCs or a T cell subset sorted from them (not recorded which). The rearrangement uses TRBV5-4 and TRBJ2-1, with TRBD2 identical over 12 bases. This sequence originates from a man aged 18 to 30 who had mild COVID-19 (a few samples of this study predate the infection). Cell type and time point are not known. The CDR3 DNA reads TGTGCCAGCAGCCGGACTAGCGGGGCGACCGGCAATGAGCAGTTCTTC. Encoded protein: CASSRTSGATGNEQFF. Variable domain in full (rest from reference TRBV5-4 and TRBJ2-1): ETGVTQSPTHLIKTRGQQVTLRCSSQSGHNTVSWYQQALGQGPQFIFQYYREEENGRGNFPPRFSGLQFPNYSSELNVNALELDDSALYLCASSRTSGATGNEQFFGPGTRLTVL.